The TCR beta chain described here comes from a study of shared clonotypes between healthy human individuals. Notes on the study in general: Owing to a small donor count, the genetic and exposure-history diversity represented was limited. Naive subsets usually exceeded memory subsets in estimated richness.

Roughly 30,000 T cell genomes (approximately 0.2 ug DNA) went into each sorted-subset replicate. The protocol was immunoSEQ multiplex PCR, while the TCRdb copy is restricted to in-frame clones and leaves out a portion. The repertoire holds about 2.4 million clones, 90% to 95% seen once, with over 0.12% in the top ten. Concerning this clone: The antigen remains unidentified.

Only Caucasian adults living in Nashville, Tennessee made up the donor group. Sequences were obtained from naive CD4+ T cells sorted from blood. Subset here: CD45RA+ positively selected. The clonotype was recovered from a man aged 18 to 30 in good health.

The CDR3 protein is CAWGPGYSYNEQFF. Written as DNA, the CDR3 is TGTGCCTGGGGACCAGGGTACTCCTACAATGAGCAGTTCTTC. The chain links TRBV30 to TRBJ2-1; D is possibly TRBD1 (5 bases). Looked up from germline, CDR1 is GTSNPN and CDR2 is SVGIG (reference sequence). V lost 5 bases and J 0 bases, leaving 11 bases between the germline ends. The CDR3 is made up of 14 amino acids.